This T cell receptor beta chain came from a study of regulatory T cells in long-lasting Graves disease. Study observations and caveats: It was possible that the small sample size reduced accuracy.

Relying on iRepertoire HTBI primers and Arm-PCR of CDR3 regions, the team built TCR beta libraries. One entry per CDR3 protein results from TCRdb running MiXCR on the multiplex PCR reads. Seen here are around 400,000 distinct CDR3 sequences, 15% observed once, and the top ten hold over 7.5%. Deletions cut 0 bases from V and 6 bases from J, with 17 bases between. Germline V gene sequence: CDR1 LGHNT, CDR2 FRNRAP. The CDR3 has 17 residues. This clonotype was detected ten times or more. Its antigen is undetermined. The time point: newly diagnosed GD, antithyroid drugs for less than 3 months. TCR sequences were obtained from RNA taken from PBMCs. From an endocrinology department in Xi'an, China, came the patients. This sample was also put to use in a study of T cells in Graves' hyperthyroidism and ophthalmopathy. As reported in that work: Most thyroid clonotypes expanded above 0.001 were also detected in blood.

The sequencing used peripheral blood mononuclear cells (PBMCs), collected at new diagnosis, from a patient treated with antithyroid drugs. The TCR sequence derives from a woman aged 40-49 years with Graves disease. The chain employs TRBV12-5 and TRBJ2-2, with a weak D call TRBD1 (8 bases). CDR3 sequence reads: CASGLVQGGTRAGELFF. CDR3 nucleotide sequence: TGTGCTAGTGGTTTGGTACAGGGGGGGACAAGGGCCGGGGAGCTGTTTTTT.